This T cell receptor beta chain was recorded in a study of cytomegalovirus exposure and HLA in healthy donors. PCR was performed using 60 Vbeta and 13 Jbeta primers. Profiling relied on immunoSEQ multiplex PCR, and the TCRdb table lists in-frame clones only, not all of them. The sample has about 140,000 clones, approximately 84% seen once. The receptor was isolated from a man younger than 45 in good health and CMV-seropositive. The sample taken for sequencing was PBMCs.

The CDR3 DNA sequence: TGTGCCAGCACCCCCCTGTGGGCTAGCGGGGCAGGAGATACGCAGTATTTT. Residues: CASTPLWASGAGDTQYF. The chain is built from TRBV28 and TRBJ2-3, with TRBD2 matching over 9 bases. The ends lost 7 bases at V and 5 bases at J; junction bases unmatched: 16. Germline V lookup: CDR1 MDHEN, CDR2 SYDVKM. The CDR3 covers 17 residues.